The present T cell receptor beta chain was sequenced within a study of cytomegalovirus exposure and HLA in healthy donors (TCRdb year 2017). General notes on the study: The 670 or so repertoires of the first cohort and the approximately 110 validation repertoires were produced on the same platform, according to a later analysis. The study aimed to test whether signatures of past pathogen exposure could be identified by cataloging public T cell receptors. In addition to the first cohort of hundreds of subjects, a separate validation cohort of over 90 different subjects was used. To predict cytomegalovirus infection status, the study brought together high-throughput TCR immunosequencing, statistical association of individual TCRs with disease status, and machine learning. Points the paper makes about the study in general: The study gave a list of 150 to 200 TCR beta chains associated with cytomegalovirus. Across donors, most TCR sequences were observed very rarely, whereas some public TCRs were present in many individuals. Cytomegalovirus status was reported to be diagnosed by the classifier with high specificity and sensitivity in both the original and validation cohorts. A later analysis found that TCRs clustered in the first cohort also tended to co-occur in the 120 validation repertoires, with just under 95% of cluster scores above 0. A few of the identified cytomegalovirus-associated TCR beta chains were confirmed in vitro to be specific for cytomegalovirus antigens. The authors suggested that the approach could potentially be generalized to other disease states and immunological phenotypes. All 130 or so repertoires were used to score co-occurrence in the validation cohort in a later analysis, because that analysis had no HLA typing for the cohort.

The donors were included in the validation cohort of over a hundred subjects, a group kept apart from the roughly 700-subject first cohort. CDR1 ENHRY and CDR2 SYGVKD were looked up in the germline V gene. Trimming takes 0 bases off V and 6 bases off J; junction bases not matched to a gene: 5. The cysteine opens and the phenylalanine closes a CDR3 of 15 amino acids. Kept here is only the CDR3 DNA, which spans 45 bases and is read in frame from base 1. As for this clone: Its recognized antigen is unknown. Within one base of it there is no much larger clone, and no base qualities were kept.

The library was prepared using the immunoSEQ multiplex PCR assay. As for the original processing: A statistical classification framework was built for diagnosing cytomegalovirus status from the catalog of TCR beta chain sequences. TCRdb obtained this table from immuneACCESS and retained in-frame rearrangements with V and J assigned. These tables miss some clones; where compared with another copy, unresolved V genes account for less than half of the shortfall, and the remainder is unexplained. V, J and clone size derive from that table, while D and trimming were established from the DNA sequence. The sample profile shows about 160,000 clones; about 88% of them were found once. The ten largest clonotypes hold more than 2% of the sample.

Material for sequencing was PBMCs. The V and J segments used are TRBV10-3 and TRBJ1-2; 9 central bases correspond to TRBD1. The source of this sequence is a woman in her late teens or twenties in good health and CMV-seronegative. The CDR3 region has the sequence CAISESRDRVDGYTF. The sequenced DNA: TGTGCCATCAGTGAGTCCCGGGACAGGGTAGATGGCTACACCTTC.